This T cell receptor (beta chain) was obtained from a study of cytomegalovirus exposure and HLA in healthy donors. Whole-study results and caveats: Earlier analysis found most TCR beta V segments productive about 87% or about 30% of the time. Altogether, 170 or so TCR beta chains were recorded as cytomegalovirus-associated. It was reported in a later analysis that an Asian-associated ancestry cluster showed fewer N-insertions than the roughly 660-donor mean.

Germline assignment: CDR1 MNHEY and CDR2 SVGAGI. With V trimmed by 7 bases and J by 0 bases, 5 bases remained unmatched. This CDR3 comprises 14 residues. It was with 60 Vbeta and 13 Jbeta primers that the PCR ran. Study processing details: In a later analysis, some 80 million unique TCR beta chains included roughly 11 million shared by two or more donors. Method: immunoSEQ multiplex PCR; TCRdb's copy keeps in-frame clones and lacks some. V and J calls and clone size follow that table, whereas D and trimming were derived from the DNA. The listing contains around 100,000 clones. Comments on this clone: Its specificity is not known.

The chain employs TRBV6-5 and TRBJ1-1; 7 nucleotides align to TRBD1. The sequencing input was PBMCs. The clonotype was recovered from a man younger than 40 in good health and CMV-seronegative. CDR3 nucleotides: TGTGCCAGCATCCCGACAGGGATGAACACTGAAGCTTTCTTT. The encoded protein is CASIPTGMNTEAFF.